These T cell receptor beta chains were read from a single sample in a study of Ad26.COV2.S vaccination and SARS-CoV-2 variants. The method was immunoSEQ multiplex PCR; TCRdb's version includes in-frame clones alone and lacks a portion of them. Seen here are 200,000 to 250,000 clones, roughly 90% observed once, and the top ten hold around 10%. This specimen consisted of peripheral blood, obtained in a trial of Ad26.COV2.S vaccine versus placebo. The receptors derive from a person between 18 and 59 years old who received the Ad26.COV2.S COVID-19 vaccine or a placebo. CDR3s include the opening cysteine and the closing phenylalanine or tryptophan. The D gene is left open where the match is weak. Size is omitted from some rows. Given values are once, few, many or a class for expanded clones.

CDR3 length: 15; V gene: TRBV30; clone size: -; J gene: TRBJ2-1; D gene: TRBD2; CDR3 protein: CAWRPLAGGGNEQFF; CDR3 DNA: TGTGCCTGGAGGCCACTAGCGGGTGGGGGGAATGAGCAGTTCTTC
CDR3 length: 16; V gene: TRBV28; clone size: -; J gene: TRBJ2-6; D gene: TRBD1; CDR3 protein: CATLGDSYSGANVLTF; CDR3 DNA: TGTGCCACCCTGGGGGACAGTTACTCTGGGGCCAACGTCCTGACTTTC
CDR3 length: 14; V gene: TRBV29-1; clone size: -; J gene: TRBJ2-5; D gene: TRBD1; CDR3 protein: CSAWGQNYQETQYF; CDR3 DNA: TGCAGCGCCTGGGGACAGAATTACCAAGAGACCCAGTACTTC
CDR3 length: 17; V gene: TRBV9; clone size: -; J gene: TRBJ2-2; D gene: TRBD2; CDR3 protein: CASSAPSAGTKTGELFF; CDR3 DNA: TGTGCCAGCAGCGCCCCTTCCGCCGGGACTAAGACCGGGGAGCTGTTTTTT
CDR3 length: 18; V gene: TRBV5-5; clone size: -; J gene: TRBJ2-6; D gene: -; CDR3 protein: CASSLGPGVLSGANVLTF; CDR3 DNA: TGTGCCAGCAGCTTGGGCCCCGGAGTACTCTCTGGGGCCAACGTCCTGACTTTC
CDR3 length: 14; V gene: TRBV19; clone size: -; J gene: TRBJ2-7; D gene: -; CDR3 protein: CASSFLTGSYEQYF; CDR3 DNA: TGTGCCAGTAGTTTCTTGACAGGATCCTACGAGCAGTACTTC
CDR3 length: 14; V gene: TRBV6-5; clone size: -; J gene: TRBJ1-1; D gene: TRBD1; CDR3 protein: CASSSDRGNTEAFF; CDR3 DNA: TGTGCCAGCAGCTCCGACAGGGGTAACACTGAAGCTTTCTTT
CDR3 length: 15; V gene: TRBV27; clone size: -; J gene: TRBJ2-3; D gene: -; CDR3 protein: CASSFVSGGTDTQYF; CDR3 DNA: TGTGCCAGCAGTTTCGTATCGGGTGGCACAGATACGCAGTATTTT
CDR3 length: 17; V gene: TRBV4-2; clone size: once; J gene: TRBJ2-6; D gene: -; CDR3 protein: CTSSQIQRLSGANVLTF; CDR3 DNA: TGTACCAGCAGCCAGATACAGCGGCTGTCAGGGGCCAACGTCCTGACTTTC
CDR3 length: 14; V gene: TRBV7-9; clone size: -; J gene: TRBJ2-7; D gene: TRBD1; CDR3 protein: CASSAGQGILEQYF; CDR3 DNA: TGTGCCAGCAGCGCGGGACAGGGAATACTGGAGCAGTACTTC
CDR3 length: 13; V gene: TRBV2; clone size: few; J gene: TRBJ2-7; D gene: -; CDR3 protein: CASSDLSSYEQYF; CDR3 DNA: TGTGCCAGCAGTGACCTGAGCTCCTACGAGCAGTACTTC
CDR3 length: 14; V gene: TRBV5-1; clone size: -; J gene: TRBJ1-1; D gene: TRBD1; CDR3 protein: CASSPAGQGSEAFF; CDR3 DNA: TGCGCCAGCAGCCCCGCGGGACAGGGCTCTGAAGCTTTCTTT
CDR3 length: 13; V gene: TRBV29-1; clone size: -; J gene: TRBJ1-3; D gene: -; CDR3 protein: CSVPGKAGNTIYF; CDR3 DNA: TGCAGCGTCCCAGGGAAGGCTGGAAACACCATATATTTT
CDR3 length: 14; V gene: TRBV27; clone size: -; J gene: TRBJ1-1; D gene: -; CDR3 protein: CASSLEFMNTEAFF; CDR3 DNA: TGTGCCAGCAGTTTAGAGTTCATGAACACTGAAGCTTTCTTT
CDR3 length: 14; V gene: TRBV7-2; clone size: once; J gene: TRBJ1-4; D gene: TRBD1; CDR3 protein: CASSYGTAAEKLFF; CDR3 DNA: TGTGCCAGCAGTTATGGGACAGCCGCGGAAAAACTGTTTTTT
CDR3 length: 17; V gene: TRBV30; clone size: few; J gene: TRBJ1-6; D gene: -; CDR3 protein: CAWSSGERFFGNSPLHF; CDR3 DNA: TGTGCCTGGAGTTCAGGGGAAAGGTTCTTCGGTAATTCACCCCTCCACTTT
CDR3 length: 15; V gene: TRBV28; clone size: -; J gene: TRBJ1-2; D gene: -; CDR3 protein: CASSLGLGRNYGYTF; CDR3 DNA: TGTGCCAGCAGTTTAGGTTTAGGGAGGAACTATGGCTACACCTTC
CDR3 length: 12; V gene: TRBV11-2; clone size: -; J gene: TRBJ2-1; D gene: -; CDR3 protein: CASSQPRNNQIF; CDR3 DNA: TGTGCCAGCAGCCAGCCTCGGAACAACCAGATCTTC
CDR3 length: 15; V gene: TRBV7-2; clone size: -; J gene: TRBJ1-2; D gene: -; CDR3 protein: CASSLGTVSNYGYTF; CDR3 DNA: TGTGCCAGCAGCTTAGGGACTGTATCTAACTATGGCTACACCTTC
CDR3 length: 14; V gene: TRBV2; clone size: -; J gene: TRBJ2-1; D gene: -; CDR3 protein: CARSSSTGWGEQFF; CDR3 DNA: TGTGCCAGATCCTCTAGTACAGGGTGGGGTGAGCAGTTCTTC
CDR3 length: 15; V gene: TRBV28; clone size: -; J gene: TRBJ1-4; D gene: TRBD1; CDR3 protein: CASSSRQGRMVPELF; CDR3 DNA: TGTGCCAGCAGTTCCCGACAGGGTAGAATGGTTCCCGAGCTTTTT
CDR3 length: 15; V gene: TRBV28; clone size: -; J gene: TRBJ2-7; D gene: TRBD2; CDR3 protein: CASTQTGTSGSFGGF; CDR3 DNA: TGTGCCAGCACCCAAACGGGGACTAGCGGGAGTTTCGGGGGTTTC
CDR3 length: 17; V gene: TRBV27; clone size: once; J gene: TRBJ1-5; D gene: -; CDR3 protein: CASRRSGVDMLNQPQHF; CDR3 DNA: TGTGCCAGCAGACGATCTGGGGTAGACATGCTCAATCAGCCCCAGCATTTT
CDR3 length: 15; V gene: TRBV21-1; clone size: -; J gene: TRBJ2-7; D gene: -; CDR3 protein: CASSKEGRVCYEQYF; CDR3 DNA: TGTGCCAGCAGCAAAGAGGGACGTGTGTGCTACGAGCAGTACTTC
CDR3 length: 15; V gene: TRBV6-2/TRBV6-3; clone size: once; J gene: TRBJ1-5; D gene: TRBD1; CDR3 protein: CASSYETGGGQPQHF; CDR3 DNA: TGTGCCAGCAGTTACGAGACAGGGGGCGGACAGCCCCAGCATTTT
CDR3 length: 14; V gene: TRBV7-9; clone size: -; J gene: TRBJ1-2; D gene: -; CDR3 protein: CASRPSLASYGYTF; CDR3 DNA: TGTGCCAGCCGTCCGTCGTTGGCCAGCTATGGCTACACCTTC
CDR3 length: 14; V gene: TRBV19; clone size: once; J gene: TRBJ2-2; D gene: -; CDR3 protein: CASSSGGMTGELFF; CDR3 DNA: TGTGCCAGTAGCTCTGGGGGAATGACCGGGGAGCTGTTTTTT
CDR3 length: 18; V gene: TRBV11-2; clone size: -; J gene: TRBJ2-3; D gene: -; CDR3 protein: CASSLEVRGTGPTDTQYF; CDR3 DNA: TGTGCCAGCAGCTTAGAGGTTCGCGGAACGGGACCCACAGATACGCAGTATTTT
CDR3 length: 13; V gene: TRBV27; clone size: few; J gene: TRBJ2-3; D gene: -; CDR3 protein: CASRQGNSDTQYF; CDR3 DNA: TGTGCCAGCAGGCAGGGGAATTCAGATACGCAGTATTTT
CDR3 length: 16; V gene: TRBV4-1; clone size: -; J gene: TRBJ1-2; D gene: -; CDR3 protein: CASSQEGYGAVLGYTF; CDR3 DNA: TGCGCCAGCAGCCAAGAAGGGTACGGTGCTGTCCTGGGCTACACCTTC
CDR3 length: 15; V gene: TRBV7-9; clone size: -; J gene: TRBJ2-3; D gene: TRBD2; CDR3 protein: CASSPRGGSTDTQYF; CDR3 DNA: TGTGCCAGCAGCCCGCGGGGGGGATCCACAGATACGCAGTATTTT
CDR3 length: 14; V gene: TRBV6-5; clone size: -; J gene: TRBJ2-7; D gene: -; CDR3 protein: CASSSRQGGYEQYF; CDR3 DNA: TGTGCCAGCAGTTCGCGGCAGGGCGGGTACGAGCAGTACTTC
CDR3 length: 16; V gene: TRBV11-2; clone size: -; J gene: TRBJ1-5; D gene: -; CDR3 protein: CASSLDWQGNNQPQHF; CDR3 DNA: TGTGCCAGCAGCTTAGATTGGCAGGGGAACAATCAGCCCCAGCATTTT
CDR3 length: 15; V gene: TRBV9; clone size: -; J gene: TRBJ2-5; D gene: -; CDR3 protein: CASSAIQGQGETQYF; CDR3 DNA: TGTGCCAGCAGCGCGATCCAGGGGCAGGGAGAGACCCAGTACTTC
CDR3 length: 16; V gene: TRBV5-1; clone size: -; J gene: TRBJ1-3; D gene: -; CDR3 protein: CASSLGSRGAGNTIYF; CDR3 DNA: TGCGCCAGCAGCTTGGGGAGCAGGGGCGCTGGAAACACCATATATTTT
CDR3 length: 13; V gene: TRBV6-5; clone size: -; J gene: TRBJ1-1; D gene: -; CDR3 protein: CASRPGRGTEAFF; CDR3 DNA: TGTGCCAGCAGACCCGGACGGGGCACTGAAGCTTTCTTT
CDR3 length: 16; V gene: TRBV5-1; clone size: -; J gene: TRBJ2-7; D gene: TRBD1; CDR3 protein: CASSTGTGGPSYEQYF; CDR3 DNA: TGCGCCAGCAGCACCGGGACAGGGGGCCCGAGTTACGAGCAGTACTTC
CDR3 length: 13; V gene: TRBV6-2/TRBV6-3; clone size: -; J gene: TRBJ1-2; D gene: TRBD1; CDR3 protein: CASSKDREYGYTF; CDR3 DNA: TGTGCCAGCAGTAAGGACAGGGAGTATGGCTACACCTTC
CDR3 length: 15; V gene: TRBV10-3; clone size: -; J gene: TRBJ1-5; D gene: TRBD1; CDR3 protein: CAISPGQGSNQPQHF; CDR3 DNA: TGTGCCATCAGTCCGGGACAGGGTAGCAATCAGCCCCAGCATTTT
CDR3 length: 14; V gene: TRBV6-6; clone size: -; J gene: TRBJ1-2; D gene: TRBD1; CDR3 protein: CASSNRDRAYGYTF; CDR3 DNA: TGTGCCAGCAGCAACCGGGACAGGGCCTATGGCTACACCTTC
CDR3 length: 18; V gene: TRBV28; clone size: -; J gene: TRBJ1-5; D gene: TRBD1; CDR3 protein: CASRPGTGKGKSNQPQHF; CDR3 DNA: TGTGCCAGCAGGCCCGGGACAGGGAAGGGTAAAAGCAATCAGCCCCAGCATTTT
CDR3 length: 17; V gene: TRBV11-2; clone size: once; J gene: TRBJ2-3; D gene: -; CDR3 protein: CASSLGRGTRSTDTQYF; CDR3 DNA: TGTGCCAGCAGCTTAGGGAGGGGGACACGTAGCACAGATACGCAGTATTTT
CDR3 length: 15; V gene: TRBV6-4; clone size: -; J gene: TRBJ2-3; D gene: TRBD2; CDR3 protein: CASSPLAGGADTQYF; CDR3 DNA: TGTGCCAGCAGCCCACTAGCGGGCGGGGCAGATACGCAGTATTTT
CDR3 length: 15; V gene: TRBV18; clone size: -; J gene: TRBJ1-1; D gene: -; CDR3 protein: CASSPALEGSTEAFF; CDR3 DNA: TGTGCCAGCTCACCTGCCCTTGAGGGGAGCACTGAAGCTTTCTTT